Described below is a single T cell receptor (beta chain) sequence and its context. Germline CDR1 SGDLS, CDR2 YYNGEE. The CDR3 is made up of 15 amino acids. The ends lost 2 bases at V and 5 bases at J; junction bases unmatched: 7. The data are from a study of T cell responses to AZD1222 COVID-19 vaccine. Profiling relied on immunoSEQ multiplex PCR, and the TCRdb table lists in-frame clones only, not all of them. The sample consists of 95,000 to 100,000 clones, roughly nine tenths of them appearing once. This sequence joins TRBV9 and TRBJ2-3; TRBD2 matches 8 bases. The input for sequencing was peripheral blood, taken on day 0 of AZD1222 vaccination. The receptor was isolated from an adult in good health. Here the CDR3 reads CASSVFGGAVDTQYF. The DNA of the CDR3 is TGTGCCAGCAGCGTTTTCGGGGGGGCCGTAGATACGCAGTATTTT.